Listed below are T cell receptor beta chains from one sample, sequenced in a study of cytomegalovirus exposure and HLA in healthy donors. Generated by immunoSEQ multiplex PCR, the TCRdb table keeps only in-frame clones and is missing some. The sample lists about 160,000 clones; 95% to 96% were seen once. The sequenced sample was PBMCs. The receptors originated from a woman younger than 35 in good health and CMV-seronegative. The CDR3 runs from the conserved cysteine through the conserved F or W. Clone size is not always given. Where it is, it says once, few, many or a class for expanded clones.

CDR3 length	V gene	J gene	clone size	CDR3 protein
12	TRBV2	TRBJ1-2	-	CASRGGPYGYTF
13	TRBV7-2	TRBJ2-1	-	CASSPYSRNEQFF
15	TRBV6-5	TRBJ1-2	-	CASSSGQGRFYGYTF
14	TRBV6-5	TRBJ2-7	-	CASSPPGQGTEQYF
17	TRBV4-2	TRBJ1-3	-	CASSRQTGVPSGNTIYF
14	TRBV5-1	TRBJ2-7	-	CASSLELAGNEQYF
11	TRBV7-2	TRBJ1-1	-	CASSPFQWAFF
16	TRBV7-9	TRBJ1-5	-	CASSLDSHRGQQPQHF
19	TRBV10-3	TRBJ1-3	-	CAISESLGKTTDSGNTIYF
16	TRBV7-3	TRBJ2-5	-	CASSSGRQGNQETQYF
14	TRBV6-5	TRBJ1-3	once	CASKRSQGLNTIYF
13	TRBV13	TRBJ2-3	-	CASSSQRTDTQYF
15	TRBV5-6	TRBJ2-2	-	CASSEEGTNTGELFF
13	TRBV7-2	TRBJ1-1	-	CASSDTVNTEAFF
14	TRBV27	TRBJ2-7	once	CASPRGLSSYEQYF
14	TRBV7-2	TRBJ2-3	once	CASSLGGNTDTQYF
17	TRBV30	TRBJ1-5	few	CAWSVRNSGNGGQPQHF
18	TRBV5-4	TRBJ1-2	-	CASSLGLPKDRESYGYTF
15	TRBV5-1	TRBJ2-1	-	CASSFREGSYNEQFF
15	TRBV27	TRBJ2-2	-	CASNLGGLGTGELFF
17	TRBV11-2	TRBJ2-1	-	CASSETLAGAKYNEQFF
14	TRBV4-1	TRBJ2-7	-	CASSPPQGSYEQYF
15	TRBV4-1	TRBJ2-2	once	CASSQVEGSTGELFF
13	TRBV19	TRBJ1-2	-	CASSIGDRRGYTF
15	TRBV7-3	TRBJ2-5	-	CASSLSSGTRETQYF
15	TRBV27	TRBJ1-4	-	CASSLRGLQGEKLFF
15	TRBV27	TRBJ1-5	-	CASSSTTGGRKPQHF
12	TRBV27	TRBJ2-1	once	CAAGGPFNEQFF
15	TRBV10-3	TRBJ2-7	-	CAISENPTGDYEQYF